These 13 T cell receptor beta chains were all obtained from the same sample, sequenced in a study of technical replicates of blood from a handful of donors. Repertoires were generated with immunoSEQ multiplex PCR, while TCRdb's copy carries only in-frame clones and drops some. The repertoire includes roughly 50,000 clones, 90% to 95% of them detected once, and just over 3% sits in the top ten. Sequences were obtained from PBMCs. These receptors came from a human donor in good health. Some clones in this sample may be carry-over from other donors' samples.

The CDR3 here is CASSYSPQGGIPYEQYF. Written as DNA, the CDR3 is TGTGCCAGCAGTTATTCCCCACAGGGGGGTATACCCTACGAGCAGTACTTC. The chain combines TRBV6-9 with TRBJ2-5, with 8 bases aligning to TRBD1. The DNA end is a closer match to TRBJ2-7, so the J assignment may be wrong. The CDR3 spans 17 residues. Germline-derived CDR1 and CDR2 are MNHGY and SVAAGI.

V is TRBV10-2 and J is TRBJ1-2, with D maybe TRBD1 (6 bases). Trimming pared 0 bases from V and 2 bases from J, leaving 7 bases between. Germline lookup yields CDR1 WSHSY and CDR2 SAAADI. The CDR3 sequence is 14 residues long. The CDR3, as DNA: TGCGCCAGCAGTGAGTCGAGGGGGAACTATGGCTACACCTTC. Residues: CASSESRGNYGYTF.

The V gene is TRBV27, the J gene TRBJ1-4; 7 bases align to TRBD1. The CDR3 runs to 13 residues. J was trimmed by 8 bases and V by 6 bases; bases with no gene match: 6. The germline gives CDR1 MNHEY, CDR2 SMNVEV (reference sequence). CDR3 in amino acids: CASRTGFREKLFF. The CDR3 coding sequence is TGTGCCAGCAGGACAGGGTTTCGCGAAAAACTGTTTTTT. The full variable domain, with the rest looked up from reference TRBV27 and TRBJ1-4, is EAQVTQNPRYLITVTGKKLTVTCSQNMNHEYMSWYRQDPGLGLRQIYYSMNVEVTDKGDVPEGYKVSRKEKRNFPLILESPSPNQTSLYFCASRTGFREKLFFGSGTQLSVL.

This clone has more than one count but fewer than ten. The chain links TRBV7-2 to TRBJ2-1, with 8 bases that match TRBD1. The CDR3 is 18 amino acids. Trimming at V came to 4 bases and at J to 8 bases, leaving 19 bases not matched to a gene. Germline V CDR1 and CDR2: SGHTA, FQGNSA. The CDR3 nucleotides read TGTGCCAGCAGCTCCCCCATTGGGAGACAGGGGTTGAGAGATGAGCAGTTCTTC. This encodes CASSSPIGRQGLRDEQFF. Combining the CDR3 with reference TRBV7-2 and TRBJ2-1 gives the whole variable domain GAGVSQSPSNKVTEKGKDVELRCDPISGHTALYWYRQSLGQGLEFLIYFQGNSAPDKSGLPSDRFSAERTGGSVSTLTIQRTQQEDSAVYLCASSSPIGRQGLRDEQFFGPGTRLTVL.

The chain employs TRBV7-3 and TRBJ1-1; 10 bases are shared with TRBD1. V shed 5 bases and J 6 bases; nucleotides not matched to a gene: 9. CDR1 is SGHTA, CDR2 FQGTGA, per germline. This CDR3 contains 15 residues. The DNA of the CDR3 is TGTGCCAGCAGCGAGACAGGGGGCAGGCACGCTGAAGCTTTCTTT. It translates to CASSETGGRHAEAFF.

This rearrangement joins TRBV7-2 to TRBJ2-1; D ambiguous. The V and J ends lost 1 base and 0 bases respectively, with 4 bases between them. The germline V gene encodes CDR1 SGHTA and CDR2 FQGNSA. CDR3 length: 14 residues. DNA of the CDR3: TGTGCCAGCAGCTTAGAGAGCTCCTACAATGAGCAGTTCTTC. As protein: CASSLESSYNEQFF.

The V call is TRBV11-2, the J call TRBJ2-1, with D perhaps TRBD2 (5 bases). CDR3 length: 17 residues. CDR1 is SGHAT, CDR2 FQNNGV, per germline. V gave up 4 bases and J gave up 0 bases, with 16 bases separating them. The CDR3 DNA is TGTGCCAGCAGCTCCCAGGCCGGGAAAAGCTCCTACAATGAGCAGTTCTTC. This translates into CASSSQAGKSSYNEQFF. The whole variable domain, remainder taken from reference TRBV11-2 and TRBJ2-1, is EAGVAQSPRYKIIEKRQSVAFWCNPISGHATLYWYQQILGQGPKLLIQFQNNGVVDDSQLPKDRFSAERLKGVDSTLKIQPAKLEDSAVYLCASSSQAGKSSYNEQFFGPGTRLTVL.

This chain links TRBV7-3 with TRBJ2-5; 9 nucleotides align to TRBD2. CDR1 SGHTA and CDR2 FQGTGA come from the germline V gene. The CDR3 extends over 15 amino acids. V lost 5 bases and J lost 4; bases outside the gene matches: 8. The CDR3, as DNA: TGTGCCAGCAGCCCCTCCCCGACTAGCGGAGAGACCCAGTACTTC. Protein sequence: CASSPSPTSGETQYF.

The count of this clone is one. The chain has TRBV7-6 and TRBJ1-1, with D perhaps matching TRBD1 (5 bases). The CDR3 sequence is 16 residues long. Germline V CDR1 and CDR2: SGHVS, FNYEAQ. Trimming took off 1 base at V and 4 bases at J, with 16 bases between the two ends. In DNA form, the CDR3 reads TGTGCCAGCAGCTTAGGCGGGGGGAAAGGATCCACTGAAGCTTTCTTT. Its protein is CASSLGGGKGSTEAFF.

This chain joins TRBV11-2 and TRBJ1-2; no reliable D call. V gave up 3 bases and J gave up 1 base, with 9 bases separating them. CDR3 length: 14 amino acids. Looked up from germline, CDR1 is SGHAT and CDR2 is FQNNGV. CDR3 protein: CASSFGGFNYGYTF. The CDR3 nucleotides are TGTGCCAGCAGCTTCGGCGGATTTAACTATGGCTACACCTTC. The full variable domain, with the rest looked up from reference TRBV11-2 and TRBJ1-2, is EAGVAQSPRYKIIEKRQSVAFWCNPISGHATLYWYQQILGQGPKLLIQFQNNGVVDDSQLPKDRFSAERLKGVDSTLKIQPAKLEDSAVYLCASSFGGFNYGYTFGSGTRLTVV.

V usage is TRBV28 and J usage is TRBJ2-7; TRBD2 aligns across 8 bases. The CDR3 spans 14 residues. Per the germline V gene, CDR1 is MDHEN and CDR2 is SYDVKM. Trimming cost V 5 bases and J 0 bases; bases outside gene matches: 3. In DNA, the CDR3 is TGTGCCAGCAGTCCTAGCGGGTACTCCTACGAGCAGTACTTC. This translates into CASSPSGYSYEQYF.

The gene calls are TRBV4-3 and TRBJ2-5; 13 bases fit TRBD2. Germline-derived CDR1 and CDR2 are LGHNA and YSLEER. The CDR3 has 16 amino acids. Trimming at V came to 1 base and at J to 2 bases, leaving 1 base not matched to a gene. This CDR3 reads CASSQGTSGGQETQYF. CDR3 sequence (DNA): TGCGCCAGCAGCCAAGGGACTAGCGGGGGTCAAGAGACCCAGTACTTC.

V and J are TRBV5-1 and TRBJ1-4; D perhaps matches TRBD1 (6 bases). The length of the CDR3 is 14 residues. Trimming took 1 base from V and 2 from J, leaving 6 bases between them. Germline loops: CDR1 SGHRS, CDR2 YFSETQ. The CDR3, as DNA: TGCGCCAGCAGCTTGCAGGGGACTAATGAAAAACTGTTTTTT. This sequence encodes CASSLQGTNEKLFF.